The source of this T cell receptor beta chain is a study of blood T cell repertoires in COVID-19. Repertoires were generated with immunoSEQ multiplex PCR, while TCRdb's copy carries only in-frame clones and drops some. The sample lists around 150,000 clones, 85% to 95% occurring once. The germline V gene encodes CDR1 MNHNY and CDR2 SVGAGI (reference sequence). CDR3 length equals 16 residues. The V and J ends lost 4 bases and 3 bases, in that order; junction bases with no gene match: 7. This sequence originates from a woman between 45 and 60 years old with acute or convalescent COVID-19. The chain recombines TRBV6-6 with TRBJ2-5; the match to TRBD1 covers 11 bases. The sequenced material came from peripheral blood. CDR3 protein: CASSSPGQGVEETQYF. In nucleotides, the CDR3 is TGTGCCAGCAGTTCTCCGGGACAGGGGGTAGAAGAGACCCAGTACTTC.